These 8 T cell receptor beta chains share one sample of origin, sequenced in a study of identical twins. TCRdb processed the 5' RACE reads anew with MiXCR; each CDR3 protein has one entry. The sample lists around 650,000 distinct CDR3 sequences, 7% to 7.5% seen once, with 1.6% in the top ten. This sample was also put to use in a study of yellow fever vaccine responses in identical twins.

The source material was PBMCs. The receptor source for this set is a woman aged 18-35 years in good health.

This clonotype was seen at least ten times. The chain is built from TRBV11-2 and TRBJ1-4, with TRBD1 as a possible D gene (5 bases). Germline V gene sequence: CDR1 SGHAT, CDR2 FQNNGV. This CDR3 is built from 13 residues. The V gene lost 4 bases and the J gene lost 7 bases, with 10 bases spanning the gap. The CDR3: CASSYRQSEKLFF. Here the CDR3 DNA reads TGTGCCAGCAGCTACCGACAGAGTGAAAAACTGTTTTTT.

The CDR3 DNA is TGTGCCAGCAGCCATCCCCCAATGAACACTGAAGCTTTCTTT. This translates into CASSHPPMNTEAFF. V is TRBV3-1 and J is TRBJ1-1; D remains ambiguous. V shed 3 bases and J shed 0 bases, with 8 bases lying between them. The germline V gene has CDR1 LGHDT and CDR2 YNNKEL (reference sequence). The CDR3 runs 14 residues. Drawing the rest from reference TRBV3-1 and TRBJ1-1, the complete variable domain is DTAVSQTPKYLVTQMGNDKSIKCEQNLGHDTMYWYKQDSKKFLKIMFSYNNKELIINETVPNRFSPKSPDKAHLNLHINSLELGDSAVYFCASSHPPMNTEAFFGQGTRLTVV.

This clonotype was counted only a few times. V usage is TRBV5-1 and J usage is TRBJ1-5; D possibly corresponds to TRBD1 (5 bases). With 4 bases removed from V and 0 bases from J, the gap between germline ends came to 11 bases. The CDR3 contains 15 residues. The germline gives CDR1 SGHRS, CDR2 YFSETQ. CDR3 loop: CASSLGDVSNQPQHF. The CDR3 DNA sequence: TGCGCCAGCAGCCTTGGGGACGTTAGCAATCAGCCCCAGCATTTT.

This clonotype was recorded a few times. The J gene is TRBJ1-6, the V gene TRBV2; 8 bases agree with TRBD1. The germline gives CDR1 SNHLY, CDR2 FYNNEI. This CDR3 contains 13 residues. CDR3 DNA: TGTGGTCAACAGGGGGGACCTAATTCACCCCTCCACTTT. Translated: CGQQGGPNSPLHF.

This clonotype has ten or more counts. The rearrangement joins TRBV7-2 to TRBJ2-1; 7 bases match TRBD1. Unmatched junction bases numbered 7, after V lost 5 bases and J lost 3 bases. Germline assignment: CDR1 SGHTA and CDR2 FQGNSA. The CDR3 runs to 15 residues. CDR3 protein: CASSPTGILYNEQFF. The CDR3 DNA reads as TGTGCCAGCAGCCCGACAGGGATCCTCTACAATGAGCAGTTCTTC.

The V call is TRBV7-2, the J call TRBJ2-7, with D tentatively TRBD2 (5 bases). The length of the CDR3 is 22 residues. From germline, CDR1 is SGHTA and CDR2 FQGNSA. The V and J ends lost 2 bases and 4 bases respectively, with 36 bases between them. The CDR3 is CASSLFCIRDRRLLRLFYEQYV. The CDR3 DNA is TGTGCCAGCAGCTTATTCTGTATTCGGGATAGGCGACTTCTGAGACTTTTTTACGAGCAGTACGTC.

This clonotype was recorded a few times. V is TRBV27 and J is TRBJ2-3, with 7 bases matching TRBD1. V lost 0 bases to trimming and J lost 5 bases; unmatched junction nucleotides: 8. CDR3 length: 16 residues. Germline V gene lookup returns CDR1 MNHEY and CDR2 SMNVEV (reference sequence). CDR3 sequence: CASSLSRVTGRDTQYF. Here the CDR3 DNA reads TGTGCCAGCAGTTTATCTCGAGTGACAGGGAGAGATACGCAGTATTTT.

This rearrangement joins TRBV20-1 to TRBJ2-4; TRBD2 matches at 7 bases. The CDR3 sequence is 16 residues long. After removal of 2 bases from V and 6 bases from J, the junction contained 13 bases not matched to a gene. CDR1 is DFQATT, CDR2 SNEGSKA, per germline (reference sequence). The CDR3 DNA reads as TGCAGTGCTAGAAGGCTAGCGGCCTTAGACGGAAACATTCAGTACTTC. The encoded protein is CSARRLAALDGNIQYF.